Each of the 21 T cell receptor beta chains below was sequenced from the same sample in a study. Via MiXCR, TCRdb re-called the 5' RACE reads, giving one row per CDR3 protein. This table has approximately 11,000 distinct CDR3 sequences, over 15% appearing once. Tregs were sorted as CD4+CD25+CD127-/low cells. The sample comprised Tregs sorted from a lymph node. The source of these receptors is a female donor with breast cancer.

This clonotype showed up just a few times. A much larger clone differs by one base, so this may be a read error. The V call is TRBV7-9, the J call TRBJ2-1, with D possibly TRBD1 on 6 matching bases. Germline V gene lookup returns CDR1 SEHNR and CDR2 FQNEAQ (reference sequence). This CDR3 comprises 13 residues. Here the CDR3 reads CASSLGQTNEQSF. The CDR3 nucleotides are TGTGCCAGCAGCCTAGGACAGACCAATGAGCAGTCCTTC. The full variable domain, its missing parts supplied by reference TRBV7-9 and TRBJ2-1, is DTGVSQNPRHKITKRGQNVTFRCDPISEHNRLYWYRQTLGQGPEFLTYFQNEAQLEKSRLLSDRFSAERPKGSFSTLEIQRTEQGDSAMYLCASSLGQTNEQSFGPGTRLTVL.

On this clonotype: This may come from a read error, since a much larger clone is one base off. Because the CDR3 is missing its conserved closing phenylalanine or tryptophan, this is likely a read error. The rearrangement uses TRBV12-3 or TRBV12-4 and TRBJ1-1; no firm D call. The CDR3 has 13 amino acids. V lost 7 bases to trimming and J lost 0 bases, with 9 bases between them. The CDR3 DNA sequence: TGTGCCAGCACCAGCTACATGAACACTGAAGCTTTCCTT. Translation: CASTSYMNTEAFL.

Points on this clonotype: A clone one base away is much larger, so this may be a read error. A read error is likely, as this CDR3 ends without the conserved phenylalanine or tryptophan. The CDR3: CASSLAAGEAFC. Here the CDR3 DNA reads TGCGCCAGCAGCTTGGCCGCAGGTGAAGCTTTCTGT. The chain couples TRBV5-1 to TRBJ1-1; no definite D call. Looked up from germline, CDR1 is SGHRS and CDR2 is YFSETQ. The CDR3 runs to 12 residues. V lost 0 bases to trimming and J lost 7 bases, with 7 bases between them.

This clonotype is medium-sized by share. As DNA, the CDR3 is TGTGCCAGCAAGGCTTTTGCGAATGAGCAGTTCTTC. Translated: CASKAFANEQFF. The chain carries TRBV6-1 and TRBJ2-1; D is undetermined. Trimming took off 7 bases at V and 7 bases at J, with 11 bases between the two ends. This CDR3 contains 12 residues. CDR1 MNHNS and CDR2 SASEGT come from the germline V gene.

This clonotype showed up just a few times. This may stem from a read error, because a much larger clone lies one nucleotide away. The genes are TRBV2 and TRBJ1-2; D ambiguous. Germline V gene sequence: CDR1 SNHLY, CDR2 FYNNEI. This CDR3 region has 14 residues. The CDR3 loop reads CASSYEVSNYGYIF. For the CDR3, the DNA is TGTGCCAGCAGTTACGAGGTTTCTAACTATGGCTACATCTTC.

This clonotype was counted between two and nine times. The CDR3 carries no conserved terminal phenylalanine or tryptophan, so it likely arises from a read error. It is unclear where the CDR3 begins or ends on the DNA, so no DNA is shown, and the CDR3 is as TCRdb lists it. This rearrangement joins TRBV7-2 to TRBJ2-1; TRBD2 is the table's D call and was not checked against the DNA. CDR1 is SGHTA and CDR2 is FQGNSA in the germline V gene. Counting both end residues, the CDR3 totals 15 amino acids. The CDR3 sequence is CASSLGLAEYNERFS.

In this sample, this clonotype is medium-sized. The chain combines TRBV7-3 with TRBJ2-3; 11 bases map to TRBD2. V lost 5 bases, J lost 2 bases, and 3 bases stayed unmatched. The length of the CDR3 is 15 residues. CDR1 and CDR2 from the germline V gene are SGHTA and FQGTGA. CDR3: CASSQTSGTTDTQYF. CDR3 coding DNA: TGTGCCAGCAGCCAGACTAGCGGGACCACAGATACGCAGTATTTT.

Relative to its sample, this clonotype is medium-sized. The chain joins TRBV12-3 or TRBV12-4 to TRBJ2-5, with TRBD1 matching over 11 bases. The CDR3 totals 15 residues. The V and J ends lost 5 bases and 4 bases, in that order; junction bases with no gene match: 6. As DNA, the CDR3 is TGTGCCAGCAGTACCCGGGACAGGGGGTTAGAGACCCAGTACTTC. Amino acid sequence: CASSTRDRGLETQYF.

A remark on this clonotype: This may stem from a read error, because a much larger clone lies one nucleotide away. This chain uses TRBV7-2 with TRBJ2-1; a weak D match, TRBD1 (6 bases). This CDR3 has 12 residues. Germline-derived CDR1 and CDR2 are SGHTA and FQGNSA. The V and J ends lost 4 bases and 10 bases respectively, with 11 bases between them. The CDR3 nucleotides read TGTGCCAGCAGCTCATACAGGGAGGAGCAGTTCTTC. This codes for CASSSYREEQFF.

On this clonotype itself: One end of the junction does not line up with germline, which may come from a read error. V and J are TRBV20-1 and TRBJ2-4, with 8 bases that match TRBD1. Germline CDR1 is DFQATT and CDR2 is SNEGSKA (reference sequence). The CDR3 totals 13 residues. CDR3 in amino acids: CRVSRGLEDIPYF. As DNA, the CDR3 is TGCAGAGTCTCCAGGGGGCTGGAGGACATTCCGTACTTC.

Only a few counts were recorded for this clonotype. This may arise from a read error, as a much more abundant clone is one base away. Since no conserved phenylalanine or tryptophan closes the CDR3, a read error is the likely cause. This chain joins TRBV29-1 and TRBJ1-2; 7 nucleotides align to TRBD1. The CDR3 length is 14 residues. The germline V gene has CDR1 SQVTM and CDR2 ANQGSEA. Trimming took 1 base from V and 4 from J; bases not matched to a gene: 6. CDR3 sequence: CSVEVGGQTYGYTL. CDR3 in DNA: TGCAGCGTTGAAGTGGGGGGACAGACCTATGGCTACACCTTA.

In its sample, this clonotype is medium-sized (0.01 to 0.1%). CDR3 sequence (DNA): TGCAGTGCTAGATTTGGCCCAGGAGAGACCCAGTACTTC. Encoded protein: CSARFGPGETQYF. This rearrangement joins TRBV20-1 to TRBJ2-5, with no clear D. The CDR3 consists of 13 residues. Germline assignment: CDR1 DFQATT and CDR2 SNEGSKA (reference sequence). V lost 2 bases and J 4 bases, leaving 11 bases between the germline ends.

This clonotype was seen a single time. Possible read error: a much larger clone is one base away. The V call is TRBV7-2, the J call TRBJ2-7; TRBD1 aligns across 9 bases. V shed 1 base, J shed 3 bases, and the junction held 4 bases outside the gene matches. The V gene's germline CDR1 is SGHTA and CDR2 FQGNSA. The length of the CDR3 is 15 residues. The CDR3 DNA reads TGTGCCAGCAGCTTAGATGGGACAGGGTTCTACGAGCAGTACGTC. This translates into CASSLDGTGFYEQYV.

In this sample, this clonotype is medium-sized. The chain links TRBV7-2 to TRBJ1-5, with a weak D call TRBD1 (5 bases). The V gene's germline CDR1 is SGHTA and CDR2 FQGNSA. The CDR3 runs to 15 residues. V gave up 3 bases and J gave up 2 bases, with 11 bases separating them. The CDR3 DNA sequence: TGTGCCAGCAGCTTTAAGACGGGGGGCAATCAGCCCCAGCATTTT. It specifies CASSFKTGGNQPQHF.

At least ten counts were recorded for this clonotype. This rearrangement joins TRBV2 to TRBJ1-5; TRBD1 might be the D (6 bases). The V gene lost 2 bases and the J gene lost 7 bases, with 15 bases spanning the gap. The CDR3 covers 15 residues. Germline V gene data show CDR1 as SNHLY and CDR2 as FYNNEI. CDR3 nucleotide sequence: TGTGCCAGCAGTGAATGGTGGCAGGGGAGGCAGCCCCAGCATTTT. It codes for CASSEWWQGRQPQHF.

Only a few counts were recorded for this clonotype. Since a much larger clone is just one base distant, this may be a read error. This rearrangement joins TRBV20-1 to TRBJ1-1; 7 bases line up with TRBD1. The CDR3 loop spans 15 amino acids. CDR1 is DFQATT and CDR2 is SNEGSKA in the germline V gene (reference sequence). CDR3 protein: CSAPAAGGMNTGAFF. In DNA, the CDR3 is TGCAGTGCGCCTGCGGCAGGGGGAATGAACACTGGAGCTTTCTTT.

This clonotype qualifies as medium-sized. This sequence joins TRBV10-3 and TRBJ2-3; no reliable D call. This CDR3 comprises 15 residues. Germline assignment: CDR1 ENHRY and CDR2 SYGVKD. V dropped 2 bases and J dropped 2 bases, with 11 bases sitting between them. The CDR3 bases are TGTGCCATCAGTGAGCCTGGACGGGTCACAGATACGCAGTATTTT. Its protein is CAISEPGRVTDTQYF.

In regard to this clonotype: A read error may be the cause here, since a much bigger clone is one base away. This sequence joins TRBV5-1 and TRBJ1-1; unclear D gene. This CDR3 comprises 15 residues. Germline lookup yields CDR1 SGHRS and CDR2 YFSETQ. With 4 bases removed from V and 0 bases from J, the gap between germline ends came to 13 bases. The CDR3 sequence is CASSPSGRLNTEAFF. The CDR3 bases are TGCGCCAGCAGCCCATCCGGCAGGTTGAACACTGAAGCTTTCTTT.

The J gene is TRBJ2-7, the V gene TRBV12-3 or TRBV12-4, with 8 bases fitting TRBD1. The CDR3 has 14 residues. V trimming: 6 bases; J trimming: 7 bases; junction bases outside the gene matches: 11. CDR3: CASSHYGQGEEQYF. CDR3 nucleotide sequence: TGTGCCAGCAGCCACTATGGACAGGGTGAAGAGCAGTACTTC.

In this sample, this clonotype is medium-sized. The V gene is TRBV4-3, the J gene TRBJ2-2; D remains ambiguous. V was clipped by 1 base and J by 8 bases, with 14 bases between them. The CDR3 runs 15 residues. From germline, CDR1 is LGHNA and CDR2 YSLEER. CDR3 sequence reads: CASSQGGRGQGELFF. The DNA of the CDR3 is TGCGCCAGCAGCCAAGGAGGCCGTGGGCAAGGGGAGCTGTTTTTT.

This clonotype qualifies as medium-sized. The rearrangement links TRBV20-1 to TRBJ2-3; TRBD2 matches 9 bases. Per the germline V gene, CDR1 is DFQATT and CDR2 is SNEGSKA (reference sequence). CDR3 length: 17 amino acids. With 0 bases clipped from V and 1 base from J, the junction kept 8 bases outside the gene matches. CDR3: CSARDPQVAGGTDTQYF. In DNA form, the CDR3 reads TGCAGTGCTAGAGATCCGCAAGTAGCGGGAGGCACAGATACGCAGTATTTT.